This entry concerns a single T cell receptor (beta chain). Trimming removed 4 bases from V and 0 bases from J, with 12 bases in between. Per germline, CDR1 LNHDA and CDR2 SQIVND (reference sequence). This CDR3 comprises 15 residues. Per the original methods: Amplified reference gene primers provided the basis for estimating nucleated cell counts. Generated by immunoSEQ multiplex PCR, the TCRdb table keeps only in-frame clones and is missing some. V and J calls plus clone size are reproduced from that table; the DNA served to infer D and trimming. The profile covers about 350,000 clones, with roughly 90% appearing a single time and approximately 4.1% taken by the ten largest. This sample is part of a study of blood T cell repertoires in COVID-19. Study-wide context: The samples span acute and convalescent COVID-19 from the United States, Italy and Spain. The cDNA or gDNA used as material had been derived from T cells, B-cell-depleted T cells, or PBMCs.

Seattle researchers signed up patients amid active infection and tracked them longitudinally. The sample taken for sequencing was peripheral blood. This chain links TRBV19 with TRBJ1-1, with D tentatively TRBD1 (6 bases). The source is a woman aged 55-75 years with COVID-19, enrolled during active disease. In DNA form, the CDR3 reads TGTGCCAGTAGTAGAGGACAGCTCATGAACACTGAAGCTTTCTTT. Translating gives CASSRGQLMNTEAFF.